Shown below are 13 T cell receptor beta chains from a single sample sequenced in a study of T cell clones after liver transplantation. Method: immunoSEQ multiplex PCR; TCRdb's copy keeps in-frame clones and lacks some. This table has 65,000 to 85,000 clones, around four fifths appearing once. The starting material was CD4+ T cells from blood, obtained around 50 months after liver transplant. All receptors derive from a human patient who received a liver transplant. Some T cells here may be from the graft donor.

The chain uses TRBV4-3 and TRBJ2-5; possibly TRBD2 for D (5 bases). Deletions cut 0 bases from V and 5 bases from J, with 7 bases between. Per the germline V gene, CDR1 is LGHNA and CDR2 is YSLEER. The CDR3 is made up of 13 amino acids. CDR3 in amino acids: CASSQDRGETQYF. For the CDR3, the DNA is TGCGCCAGCAGCCAAGATCGAGGGGAGACCCAGTACTTC.

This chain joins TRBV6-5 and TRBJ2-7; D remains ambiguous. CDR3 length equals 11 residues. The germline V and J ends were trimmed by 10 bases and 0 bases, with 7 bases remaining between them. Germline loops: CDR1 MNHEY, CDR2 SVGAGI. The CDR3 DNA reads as TGTGCCACGACCACCTCCTACGAGCAGTACTTC. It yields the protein CATTTSYEQYF.

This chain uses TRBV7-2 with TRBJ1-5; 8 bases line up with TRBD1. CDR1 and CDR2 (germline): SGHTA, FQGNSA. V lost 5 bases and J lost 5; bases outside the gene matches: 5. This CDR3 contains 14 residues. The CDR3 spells CASSPGQGYQPQHF. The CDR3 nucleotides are TGTGCCAGCAGCCCCGGACAGGGTTATCAGCCCCAGCATTTT.

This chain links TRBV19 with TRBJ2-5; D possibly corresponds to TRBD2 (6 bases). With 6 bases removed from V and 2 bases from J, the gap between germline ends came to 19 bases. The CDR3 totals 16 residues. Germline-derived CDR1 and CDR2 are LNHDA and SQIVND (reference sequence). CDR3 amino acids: CASSPGATSRQETQYF. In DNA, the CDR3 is TGTGCCAGTAGCCCTGGGGCCACTAGCAGACAAGAGACCCAGTACTTC.

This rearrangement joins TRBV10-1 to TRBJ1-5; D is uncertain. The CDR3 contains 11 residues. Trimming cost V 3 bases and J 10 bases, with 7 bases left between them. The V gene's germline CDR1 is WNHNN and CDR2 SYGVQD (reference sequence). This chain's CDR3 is CASSDPTPQHF. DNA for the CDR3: TGCGCCAGCAGTGATCCGACCCCCCAGCATTTT.

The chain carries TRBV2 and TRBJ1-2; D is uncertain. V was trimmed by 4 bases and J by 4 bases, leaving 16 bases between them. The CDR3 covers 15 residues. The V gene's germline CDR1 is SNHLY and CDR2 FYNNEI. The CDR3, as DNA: TGTGCCAGCAGTGCCCGGACGGATTCCTTCTATGGCTACACCTTC. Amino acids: CASSARTDSFYGYTF.

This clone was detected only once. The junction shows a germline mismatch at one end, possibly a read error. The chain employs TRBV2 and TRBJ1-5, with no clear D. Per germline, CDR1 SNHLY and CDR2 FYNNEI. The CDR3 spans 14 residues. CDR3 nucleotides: TGTGCCAGCAGTGAAACTTCGGGCAATCAGCCCCGGCATTTT. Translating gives CASSETSGNQPRHF.

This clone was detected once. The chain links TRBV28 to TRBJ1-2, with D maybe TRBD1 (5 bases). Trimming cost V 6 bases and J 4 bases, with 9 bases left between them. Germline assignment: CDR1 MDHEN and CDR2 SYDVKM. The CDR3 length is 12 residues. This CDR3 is CASSPGPYGYTF. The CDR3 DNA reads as TGTGCCAGCAGCCCGGGACCCTATGGCTACACCTTC.

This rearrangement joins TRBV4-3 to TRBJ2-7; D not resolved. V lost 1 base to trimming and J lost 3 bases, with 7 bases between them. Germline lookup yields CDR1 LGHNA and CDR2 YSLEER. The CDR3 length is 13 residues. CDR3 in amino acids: CASSQGVGYEQYF. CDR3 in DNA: TGCGCCAGCAGCCAAGGAGTAGGCTACGAGCAGTACTTC.

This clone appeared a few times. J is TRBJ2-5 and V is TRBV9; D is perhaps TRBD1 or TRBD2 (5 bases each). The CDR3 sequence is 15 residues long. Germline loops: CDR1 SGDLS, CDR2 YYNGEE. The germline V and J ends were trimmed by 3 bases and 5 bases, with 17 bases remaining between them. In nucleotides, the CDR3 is TGTGCCAGCAGCGCCCGGGACCATACGACGGAGACCCAGTACTTC. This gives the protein CASSARDHTTETQYF. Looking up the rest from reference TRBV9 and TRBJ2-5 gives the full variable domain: DSGVTQTPKHLITATGQRVTLRCSPRSGDLSVYWYQQSLDQGLQFLIQYYNGEERAKGNILERFSAQQFPDLHSELNLSSLELGDSALYFCASSARDHTTETQYFGPGTRLLVL.

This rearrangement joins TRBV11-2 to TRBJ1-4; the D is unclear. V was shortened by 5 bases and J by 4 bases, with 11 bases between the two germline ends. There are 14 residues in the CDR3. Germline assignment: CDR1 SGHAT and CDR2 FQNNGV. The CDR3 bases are TGTGCCAGCAGCACCGACACCTTTAATGAAAAACTGTTTTTT. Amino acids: CASSTDTFNEKLFF.

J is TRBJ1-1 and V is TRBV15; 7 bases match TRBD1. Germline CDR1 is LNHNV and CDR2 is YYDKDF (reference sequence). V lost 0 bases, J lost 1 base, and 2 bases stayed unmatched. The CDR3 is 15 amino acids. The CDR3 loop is CATSREGGWNTEAFF. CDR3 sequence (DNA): TGTGCCACCAGCAGAGAAGGGGGCTGGAACACTGAAGCTTTCTTT. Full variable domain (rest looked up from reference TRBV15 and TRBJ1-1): DAMVIQNPRYQVTQFGKPVTLSCSQTLNHNVMYWYQQKSSQAPKLLFHYYDKDFNNEADTPDNFQSRRPNTSFCFLDIRSPGLGDTAMYLCATSREGGWNTEAFFGQGTRLTVV.

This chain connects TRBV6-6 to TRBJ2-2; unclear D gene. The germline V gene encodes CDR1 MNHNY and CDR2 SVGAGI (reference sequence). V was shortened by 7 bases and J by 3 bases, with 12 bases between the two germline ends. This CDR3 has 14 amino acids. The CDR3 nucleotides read TGTGCCAGCACCCAAAGCGCAGACACCGGGGAGCTGTTTTTT. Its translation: CASTQSADTGELFF.